This TCR beta chain is drawn from a study of blood T cell repertoires in COVID-19. TCRdb's copy holds only in-frame clones and misses some; the assay was immunoSEQ multiplex PCR. The data hold 80,000 or so clones, with 82% observed a single time. V shed 7 bases and J shed 0 bases, with 15 bases lying between them. The CDR3 covers 15 residues. Germline V gene lookup returns CDR1 SNHLY and CDR2 FYNNEI. The TCR was taken from a human donor in a cohort sampled during active COVID-19. This chain connects TRBV2 to TRBJ1-2, with a weak D call TRBD1 (6 bases). The sequencing input was peripheral blood. The CDR3 reads CASTDADRTNYGYTF. The CDR3 nucleotides are TGTGCCAGCACCGACGCGGACAGAACTAACTATGGCTACACCTTC. The variable domain in full, with the rest retrieved from reference TRBV2 and TRBJ1-2, is EPEVTQTPSHQVTQMGQEVILRCVPISNHLYFYWYRQILGQKVEFLVSFYNNEISEKSEIFDDQFSVERPDGSNFTLKIRSTKLEDSAMYFCASTDADRTNYGYTFGSGTRLTVV.